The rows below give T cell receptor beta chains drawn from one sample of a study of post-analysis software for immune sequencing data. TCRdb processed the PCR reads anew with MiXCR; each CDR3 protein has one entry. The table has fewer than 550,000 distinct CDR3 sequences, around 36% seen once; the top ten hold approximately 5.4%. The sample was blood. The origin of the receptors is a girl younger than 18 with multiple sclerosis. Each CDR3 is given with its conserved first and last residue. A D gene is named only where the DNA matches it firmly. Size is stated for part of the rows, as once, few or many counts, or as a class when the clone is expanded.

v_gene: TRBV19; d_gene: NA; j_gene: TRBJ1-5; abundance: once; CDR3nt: TGTGCTAGTAGCAAAGGACAAGCACTCAATCAGCCCCAGCATTTT; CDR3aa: CASSKGQALNQPQHF
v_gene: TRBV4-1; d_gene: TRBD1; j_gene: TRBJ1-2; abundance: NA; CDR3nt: TGCGCCAGCAGCCAAGATCTCGACAGGGTAATCGCTGGCTACACCTTC; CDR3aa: CASSQDLDRVIAGYTF
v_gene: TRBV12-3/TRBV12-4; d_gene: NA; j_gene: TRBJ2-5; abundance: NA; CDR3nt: TGTGCCAGCAGCATACAGGGGAGGCGAGAGACCCAGTACTTC; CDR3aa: CASSIQGRRETQYF
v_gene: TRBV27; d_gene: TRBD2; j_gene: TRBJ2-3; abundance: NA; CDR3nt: TGTGCCAGCAGTTTGGCTAGCGGGGCTCTTCCAGATACGCAGTATTTT; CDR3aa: CASSLASGALPDTQYF
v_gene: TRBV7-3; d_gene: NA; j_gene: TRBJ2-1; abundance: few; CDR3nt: TGTGCCAGCAGCTCGGGATTCAATGAGCAGTTCTTC; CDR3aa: CASSSGFNEQFF
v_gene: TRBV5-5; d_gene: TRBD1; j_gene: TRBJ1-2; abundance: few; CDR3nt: TGTGCCAGCAGCTCGGCAGGGGGTTCCACCTTC; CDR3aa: CASSSAGGSTF
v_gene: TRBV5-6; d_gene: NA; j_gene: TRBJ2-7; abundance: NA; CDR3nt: TGTGCCAGCAGCTTTACCTCCTCCCCTTACGAGCAGTACTTC; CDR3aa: CASSFTSSPYEQYF
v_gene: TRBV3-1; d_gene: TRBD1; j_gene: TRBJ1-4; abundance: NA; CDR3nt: TGTGCCAGCAGCCAAGGTCGGACAGGTCGGAATGAAAAACTGTTTTTT; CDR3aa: CASSQGRTGRNEKLFF
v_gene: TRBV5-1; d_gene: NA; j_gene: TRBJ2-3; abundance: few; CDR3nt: TGCGCCAGCACGACTACCTCTAACACAGATACGCAGTATTTT; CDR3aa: CASTTTSNTDTQYF
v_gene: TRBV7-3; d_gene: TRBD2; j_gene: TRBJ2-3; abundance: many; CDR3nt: TGTGCCAGCAGCCCCAGGGGCGGGAGGGCAGATACGCAGTATTTT; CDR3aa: CASSPRGGRADTQYF
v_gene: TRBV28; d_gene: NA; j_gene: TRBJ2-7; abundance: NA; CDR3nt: TGTGCCAGCAGTTTCGCGGCCGAGCAGTACTTC; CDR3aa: CASSFAAEQYF
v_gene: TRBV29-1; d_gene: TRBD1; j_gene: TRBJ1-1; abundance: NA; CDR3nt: TGCAGCGTTGCCGGGACAGGGGTCACTGAAGCTTTCTTT; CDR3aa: CSVAGTGVTEAFF
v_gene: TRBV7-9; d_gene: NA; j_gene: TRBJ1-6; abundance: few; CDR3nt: TGTGCCAGCAGCTTAGGAACCTATAATTCACCCCTCCACTTT; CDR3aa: CASSLGTYNSPLHF
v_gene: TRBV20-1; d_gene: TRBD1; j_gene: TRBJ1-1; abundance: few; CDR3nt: TGCAGTGCTAGGGGGACAGAGGGTTTGCGAGCTTTCTTT; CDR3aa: CSARGTEGLRAFF
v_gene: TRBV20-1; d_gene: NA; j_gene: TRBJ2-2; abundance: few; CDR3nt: TGCAGTGCTGATGGGGGCATCACCGGGGAGCTGTTTTTT; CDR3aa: CSADGGITGELFF
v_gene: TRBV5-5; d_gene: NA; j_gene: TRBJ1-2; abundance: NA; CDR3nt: TGTGCCAGCAGCTTGGTAGGCTGGTTAGGAGGTGAACATGGCTACACCTTC; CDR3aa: CASSLVGWLGGEHGYTF
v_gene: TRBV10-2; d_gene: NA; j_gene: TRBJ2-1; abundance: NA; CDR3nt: TGCGCCAGCAGGGCTCGCCCTGGGCAGGGTAGTACTGAGGACATGGAGCAGTTCTTC; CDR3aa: CASRARPGQGSTEDMEQFF
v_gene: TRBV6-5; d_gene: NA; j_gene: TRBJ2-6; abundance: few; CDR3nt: TGTGCCAGCAGTTACCAGGCAGGGTCGCACTCTGGGGCCAACGTCCTGACTTTC; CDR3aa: CASSYQAGSHSGANVLTF
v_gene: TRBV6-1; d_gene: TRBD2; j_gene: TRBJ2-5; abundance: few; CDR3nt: TGTGCCAGCAGCGAATTAGGGGGTCCGGGACTAGCGTACCAAGAGACCCAGTACTTC; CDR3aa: CASSELGGPGLAYQETQYF
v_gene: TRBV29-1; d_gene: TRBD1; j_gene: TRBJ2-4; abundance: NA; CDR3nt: TGCAGCGTTCAGGACAGGGTGCTAGCCAAAAACATTCGGTACTTC; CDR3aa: CSVQDRVLAKNIRYF
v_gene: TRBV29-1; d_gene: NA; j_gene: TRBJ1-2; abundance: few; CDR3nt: TGCAGCGTTGTCGGGCGGGTTCTAGATGGCTACACCTTC; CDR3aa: CSVVGRVLDGYTF
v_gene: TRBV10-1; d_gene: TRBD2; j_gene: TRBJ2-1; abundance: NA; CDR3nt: TGCGCCAGCAGTCTACTAGCGGGCAATGAGCAGTTCTTC; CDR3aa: CASSLLAGNEQFF
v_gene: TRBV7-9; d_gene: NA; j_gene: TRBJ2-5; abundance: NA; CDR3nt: TGTGCCAGCAGACAGGAAGAGACCCATTACTTC; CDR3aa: CASRQEETHYF
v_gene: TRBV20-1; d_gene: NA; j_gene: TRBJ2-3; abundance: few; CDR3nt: TGCAGTGCTGTTGGGGGCACAGATACGCAGTATTTT; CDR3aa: CSAVGGTDTQYF
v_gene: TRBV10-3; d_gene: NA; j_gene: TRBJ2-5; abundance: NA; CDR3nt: TGTGCCATCAGTCGGTTCAAAACGGCGCAAGAGACCCAGTACTTC; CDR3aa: CAISRFKTAQETQYF
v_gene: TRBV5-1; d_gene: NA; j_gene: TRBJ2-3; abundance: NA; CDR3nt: TGCGCCAGCAGCTTGACGCTCCGTACAGATACGCAGTATTTT; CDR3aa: CASSLTLRTDTQYF
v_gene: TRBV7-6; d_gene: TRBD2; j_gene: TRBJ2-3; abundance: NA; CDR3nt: TGTGCCAGCAGCTTCTCTAGCGGGGGGGCTTTGAGCACAGATACGCAGTATTTT; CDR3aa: CASSFSSGGALSTDTQYF
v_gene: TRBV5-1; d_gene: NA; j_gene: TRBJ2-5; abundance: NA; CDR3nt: TGCGCCAGCAGCCCCGGAGGGGGGGGTACACAAGAGACCCAGTACTTC; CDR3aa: CASSPGGGGTQETQYF
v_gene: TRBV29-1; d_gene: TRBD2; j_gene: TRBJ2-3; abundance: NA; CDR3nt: TGCAGCGCTCTAGCGGGGGGAGATACGCAGTATTTT; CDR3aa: CSALAGGDTQYF
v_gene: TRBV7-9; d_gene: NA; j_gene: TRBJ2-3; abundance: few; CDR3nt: TGTGCCAGCAGCAAAGAGGGGAGACGAGATACGCAGTATTTT; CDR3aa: CASSKEGRRDTQYF
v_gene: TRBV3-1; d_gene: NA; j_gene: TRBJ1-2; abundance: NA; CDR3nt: TGTGCCAGCAGCCAAGAAGATACAGGACCGAACAGATACTATGGCTACACCTTC; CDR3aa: CASSQEDTGPNRYYGYTF
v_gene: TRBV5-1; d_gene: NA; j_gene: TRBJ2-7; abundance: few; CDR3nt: TGCGCCAGCAGCTTGGACCGTCCCTCCTACAATGAGCAGTACTTC; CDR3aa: CASSLDRPSYNEQYF
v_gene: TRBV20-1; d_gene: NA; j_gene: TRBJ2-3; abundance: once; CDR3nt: TGCAGTACTAGACGGTTCCAGGGGGGCCAGAGCACAGATACGCAGTATTTT; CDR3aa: CSTRRFQGGQSTDTQYF
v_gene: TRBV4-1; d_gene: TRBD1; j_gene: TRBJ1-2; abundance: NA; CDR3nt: TGCGCCAGCAGCCAAGCGGACAGGGTGTACTATGGCTACACCTTC; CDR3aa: CASSQADRVYYGYTF
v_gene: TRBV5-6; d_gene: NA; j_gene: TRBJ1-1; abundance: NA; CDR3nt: TGTGCCAGCAGCTTGACAGAGTGGAACACTGAAGCTTTCTTT; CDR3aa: CASSLTEWNTEAFF